What follows are 21 T cell receptor beta chains derived from one specimen sequenced in a study of cytomegalovirus exposure and HLA in healthy donors. The PCR ran on 60 Vbeta and 13 Jbeta primers. Only in-frame clones appear in the TCRdb table, and some are missing; sequencing was by immunoSEQ multiplex PCR. In the table there are approximately 50,000 clones, approximately 80% of which are singletons. Input material: PBMCs. The source of these receptors is a young man in good health and CMV-seronegative.

This sequence joins TRBV27 and TRBJ1-2, with D perhaps TRBD1 (6 bases). Germline values: CDR1 MNHEY, CDR2 SMNVEV (reference sequence). V was clipped by 6 bases and J by 3 bases, with 17 bases between them. This CDR3 spans 15 amino acids. CDR3 residues: CASRELDRWDYGYTF. The CDR3, as DNA: TGTGCCAGCAGAGAACTGGACAGATGGGACTATGGCTACACCTTC.

This chain connects TRBV7-6 to TRBJ2-7; 13 positions agree with TRBD2. The CDR3 loop spans 14 amino acids. Per the germline V gene, CDR1 is SGHVS and CDR2 is FNYEAQ. The ends lost 4 bases at V and 4 bases at J; junction bases unmatched: 1. This CDR3 is CASSSTSGRYEQYF. CDR3 sequence (DNA): TGTGCCAGCAGCTCGACTAGCGGGAGGTACGAGCAGTACTTC.

The V gene is TRBV30, the J gene TRBJ1-3; D is perhaps TRBD1 (6 bases). Looked up from germline, CDR1 is GTSNPN and CDR2 is SVGIG (reference sequence). The CDR3 is 15 amino acids. The V and J ends lost 2 bases and 3 bases respectively, with 14 bases between them. DNA of the CDR3: TGTGCCTGGAGTCCAACGAGGGGGTATGGAAACACCATATATTTT. It yields the protein CAWSPTRGYGNTIYF.

V and J are TRBV18 and TRBJ2-3; 9 nucleotides align to TRBD2. The CDR3 has 16 amino acids. Trimming removed 5 bases from V and 0 bases from J; junction bases left unmatched: 6. From germline, CDR1 is KGHSH and CDR2 LQKENI. CDR3 amino acids: CASSARLAASTDTQYF. The CDR3 bases are TGTGCCAGCTCAGCCCGACTAGCGGCTAGCACAGATACGCAGTATTTT.

The chain recombines TRBV6-5 with TRBJ2-7; 10 bases match TRBD1. This CDR3 spans 16 amino acids. V shed 0 bases and J 2 bases; nucleotides not matched to a gene: 4. Germline assignment: CDR1 MNHEY and CDR2 SVGAGI. CDR3 sequence (DNA): TGTGCCAGCAGTTACTCGGGGGGGACAGGGGCCTACGAGCAGTACTTC. It codes for CASSYSGGTGAYEQYF.

V is TRBV30 and J is TRBJ1-2, with D perhaps matching TRBD1 (5 bases). V lost 4 bases to trimming and J lost 8 bases, with 14 bases between them. Germline V gene sequence: CDR1 GTSNPN, CDR2 SVGIG (reference sequence). The CDR3 sequence is 12 residues long. The chain's CDR3 is CAWTLGEGGYTF. CDR3 DNA: TGTGCCTGGACTCTAGGGGAGGGGGGCTACACCTTC. Together with reference TRBV30 and TRBJ1-2, the CDR3 gives the full variable domain: SQTIHQWPATLVQPVGSPLSLECTVEGTSNPNLYWYRQAAGRGLQLLFYSVGIGQISSEVPQNLSASRPQDRQFILSSKKLLLSDSGFYLCAWTLGEGGYTFGSGTRLTVV.

This chain links TRBV19 with TRBJ2-1; 7 bases match TRBD1. This CDR3 contains 15 residues. In germline, CDR1 is LNHDA, CDR2 SQIVND (reference sequence). The junction had 3 bases not matched to a gene; V was cut back by 1 base and J by 3 bases. The chain's CDR3 is CASSIGGGNYNEQFF. The CDR3 DNA follows: TGTGCCAGTAGTATAGGAGGGGGCAACTACAATGAGCAGTTCTTC.

The chain joins TRBV15 to TRBJ2-7, with a tentative D call TRBD1 (5 bases). Trimming stripped 3 bases from V and 5 bases from J, with 11 bases between. The CDR3 is 13 residues long. Germline CDR1 is LNHNV and CDR2 is YYDKDF (reference sequence). The CDR3: CATSRDLRDEQYF. CDR3 nucleotide sequence: TGTGCCACCAGCAGGGACCTCAGGGACGAGCAGTACTTC.

The chain has TRBV7-6 and TRBJ2-5; 7 nucleotides match TRBD2. The V and J ends lost 5 bases and 5 bases, in that order; junction bases with no gene match: 14. The CDR3 loop spans 16 amino acids. Germline V gene lookup returns CDR1 SGHVS and CDR2 FNYEAQ. This chain's CDR3 is CASSPDGTIGGETQYF. In DNA, the CDR3 is TGTGCCAGCAGCCCCGATGGTACTATCGGGGGGGAGACCCAGTACTTC.

The CDR3 nucleotides are TGTGCCAGCACCCTTTCACAGGGGGTCTACGAGCAGTACTTC. Protein: CASTLSQGVYEQYF. The V and J genes are TRBV6-6 and TRBJ2-7; 8 positions agree with TRBD1. Losses at the gene ends were 7 bases for V and 3 bases for J; bases not matched to a gene: 8. The CDR3 extends over 14 amino acids. CDR1 is MNHNY, CDR2 SVGAGI, per germline (reference sequence).

The CDR3 coding sequence is TGTGCCAGCAGCTCAGGGTCCCCCATCTCTGGAAACACCATATATTTT. Translated, it gives CASSSGSPISGNTIYF. The chain links TRBV7-2 to TRBJ1-3, with TRBD1 as a possible D gene (5 bases). CDR1 and CDR2 (germline): SGHTA, FQGNSA. The CDR3 contains 16 residues. Between the trimmed V and J ends, which lost 4 bases and 0 bases, there was a span of 13 bases. The full variable domain, completed using reference TRBV7-2 and TRBJ1-3, is GAGVSQSPSNKVTEKGKDVELRCDPISGHTALYWYRQSLGQGLEFLIYFQGNSAPDKSGLPSDRFSAERTGGSVSTLTIQRTQQEDSAVYLCASSSGSPISGNTIYFGEGSWLTVV.

The chain carries TRBV7-8 and TRBJ1-3; TRBD1 is a possible D gene (6 bases). Germline CDR1 and CDR2: SGHVS and FQNEAQ. The V end lost 2 bases, the J end lost 3 bases, and 14 bases lay between the germline ends. This CDR3 region has 16 residues. Here the CDR3 DNA reads TGTGCCAGCAGCTTATTTGGACAGACCGTTGGAAACACCATATATTTT. This translates into CASSLFGQTVGNTIYF.

CDR3: CASSVQGAGYEQYF. CDR3 in DNA: TGCGCCAGCAGCGTACAGGGGGCAGGCTACGAGCAGTACTTC. V gene TRBV5-1 combines with J gene TRBJ2-7; TRBD1 agrees at 9 bases. Per germline, CDR1 SGHRS and CDR2 YFSETQ. With 4 bases clipped from V and 3 bases from J, the junction kept 5 bases outside the gene matches. The CDR3 runs to 14 residues. Based on the CDR3 plus reference TRBV5-1 and TRBJ2-7, the full variable domain is KAGVTQTPRYLIKTRGQQVTLSCSPISGHRSVSWYQQTPGQGLQFLFEYFSETQRNKGNFPGRFSGRQFSNSRSEMNVSTLELGDSALYLCASSVQGAGYEQYFGPGTRLTVT.

The genes are TRBV15 and TRBJ1-2, with unresolved D. V dropped 1 base and J dropped 3 bases, with 9 bases sitting between them. The CDR3 is made up of 14 amino acids. CDR1 and CDR2 (germline): LNHNV, YYDKDF (reference sequence). The CDR3 sequence: CATSRGAADYGYTF. Here the CDR3 DNA reads TGTGCCACCAGCAGAGGCGCCGCGGACTATGGCTACACCTTC.

The chain is built from TRBV28 and TRBJ2-7; weak D call: TRBD1 (5 bases). The CDR3 spans 16 residues. Trimming removed 4 bases at V and 0 bases at J, with 16 bases between. Germline V gives CDR1 MDHEN, CDR2 SYDVKM. In nucleotides, the CDR3 is TGTGCCAGCAGTTCCCCGGACACCACCTCCTCCTACGAGCAGTACTTC. As protein: CASSSPDTTSSYEQYF.

CDR3 DNA: TGTGCCAGCAGTAAAAGCGGGACAGGAGAGCAGTACTTC. It is translated as CASSKSGTGEQYF. The V call is TRBV25-1, the J call TRBJ2-7, with D possibly TRBD1 on 8 matching bases. The CDR3 has 13 amino acids. V lost 5 bases to trimming and J lost 7 bases, with 15 bases between them. The germline gives CDR1 MGHDK, CDR2 SYGVNS.

The DNA of the CDR3 is TGTGCCAGCAGCTCGTGGGACAGGGACTACGAGCAGTACTTC. It yields the protein CASSSWDRDYEQYF. The chain combines TRBV7-9 with TRBJ2-5; 9 nucleotides align to TRBD1. The end of the DNA fits TRBJ2-7 better, so the J call may be wrong. Germline-derived CDR1 and CDR2 are SEHNR and FQNEAQ (reference sequence). The CDR3 sequence is 14 residues long.

J is TRBJ2-2 and V is TRBV30, with a possible D match to TRBD1 (5 bases). Germline V CDR1 and CDR2: GTSNPN, SVGIG (reference sequence). The CDR3 contains 15 residues. V was pared by 8 bases and J by 2 bases, with 18 bases between. CDR3 sequence: CAQSRYRFNTGELFF. Here the CDR3 DNA reads TGTGCCCAATCTAGATACAGGTTCAACACCGGGGAGCTGTTTTTT.

The V gene is TRBV29-1, the J gene TRBJ2-7, with 7 bases identical to TRBD2. CDR1 and CDR2 (germline): SQVTM, ANQGSEA. The CDR3 is 14 amino acids. CDR3 bases: TGCGGAGCCCGGCGGCGGGAGCACGGCTACGAGCAGTACTTC. As protein: CGARRREHGYEQYF.

The chain links TRBV18 to TRBJ2-7; TRBD1 matches at 10 bases. CDR3 length: 16 amino acids. Losses at the gene ends were 2 bases for V and 5 bases for J; bases not matched to a gene: 9. CDR1 and CDR2 (germline): KGHSH, LQKENI. The CDR3 reads CASSPSTGTGAHEQYF. The CDR3 DNA sequence: TGTGCCAGCTCACCATCCACCGGGACAGGGGCCCACGAGCAGTACTTC.

A single count supports this clone. The V call is TRBV6-4, the J call TRBJ1-1; D perhaps matches TRBD1 (6 bases). The V end lost 5 bases, the J end lost 11 bases, and 18 bases lay between the germline ends. CDR3 length equals 13 residues. Germline-derived CDR1 and CDR2 are MRHNA and SNTAGT. For the CDR3, the DNA is TGTGCCAGCAGTCACAGGGTTGGTCGGGCCGCTTTCTTT. The encoded protein is CASSHRVGRAAFF.